One and the same sample provided the 28 T cell receptor beta chains below, sequenced in a study of T cells in Graves' hyperthyroidism and ophthalmopathy (dated by TCRdb to about 2019). The library was made by multiplex PCR. The sequencer listed for this sample is Illumina HiSeq 2000. Amplification of TCR beta CDR3 regions was carried out from RNA transcripts. For the first round of RT-PCR on the TCR CDR3, the HTBI primer set was used together with the Qiagen OneStep RT-PCR kit. Through fastp at Q25 and MiXCR, TCRdb rebuilt clones from the public reads, retaining in-frame beta chains. Rows with one shared CDR3 protein collapse into an entry with the most common genes and DNA. A total of approximately 520,000 distinct CDR3 sequences appear in this sample, more than 20% of them only once. More than 25% of the sample comes from the top ten. The sequenced material came from blood. These receptors came from a man younger than 35 with Graves' hyperthyroidism.

This clonotype was detected many times. The chain carries TRBV19 and TRBJ1-1; TRBD1 might be the D (5 bases). The germline V gene encodes CDR1 LNHDA and CDR2 SQIVND (reference sequence). The CDR3 covers 12 residues. V gave up 7 bases and J gave up 4 bases, with 10 bases separating them. The CDR3 loop is CASTGMATEAFF. The CDR3 nucleotides read TGTGCCAGTACAGGGATGGCCACTGAAGCTTTCTTT.

This clonotype has ten or more counts. The chain is built from TRBV7-9 and TRBJ2-5, with 9 bases aligning to TRBD2. Germline lookup yields CDR1 SEHNR and CDR2 FQNEAQ (reference sequence). This CDR3 has 15 residues. Trimming removed 5 bases from V and 2 bases from J; junction bases left unmatched: 6. The CDR3 sequence is CASSPGTSRQETQYF. Here the CDR3 DNA reads TGTGCCAGCAGCCCCGGGACTAGCCGTCAAGAGACCCAGTACTTC.

This clonotype occurred many times. The chain joins TRBV30 to TRBJ2-5; 8 nucleotides align to TRBD1. The CDR3 covers 15 residues. V shed 0 bases, J shed 5 bases, and the junction held 8 bases outside the gene matches. Germline-derived CDR1 and CDR2 are GTSNPN and SVGIG (reference sequence). Here the CDR3 reads CAWSVLTGGRETQYF. CDR3 nucleotides: TGTGCCTGGAGTGTACTAACAGGGGGACGGGAGACCCAGTACTTC.

This clonotype was observed many times. The chain has TRBV12-3 or TRBV12-4 and TRBJ1-1; D may be TRBD1 (6 bases). V was trimmed by 1 base and J by 9 bases, leaving 15 bases between them. The CDR3 consists of 14 residues. CDR3 DNA: TGTGCCAGCAGTTTAGTGGGGGCCGTAACTCAAGCTTTCTTT. Encoded protein: CASSLVGAVTQAFF.

This clonotype occurred many times. The rearrangement links TRBV12-3 or TRBV12-4 to TRBJ1-2; a weak D match, TRBD1 (5 bases). V lost 7 bases and J lost 7, with 19 bases in between. The CDR3 spans 14 residues. CDR3 amino acids: CASTKSRAFSGYTF. DNA of the CDR3: TGTGCCAGCACCAAGAGCAGGGCCTTTTCTGGCTACACCTTC.

This clonotype was counted at least ten times. V and J are TRBV6-2 or TRBV6-3 and TRBJ2-7; D may correspond to TRBD1 or TRBD2 (5 bases each). The CDR3 covers 14 residues. The germline CDR1 and CDR2 sequences are MNHEY and SVGEGT. Trimming shortened V by 11 bases and J by 0 bases, and 17 bases separated the two germline ends. The CDR3 DNA follows: TGTGCCGGAGGACCCTCCGGGGCCTCCTACGAGCAGTACTTC. This translates into CAGGPSGASYEQYF.

The chain couples TRBV5-1 to TRBJ1-2; TRBD1 matches at 7 bases. The V segment lost 4 bases and the J segment 6 bases; nucleotides outside the gene matches: 9. Germline-derived CDR1 and CDR2 are SGHRS and YFSETQ. The CDR3 runs to 14 residues. CDR3 amino acids: CASSGSRGMDGYTF. The CDR3 nucleotides are TGCGCCAGCAGCGGTAGCAGGGGGATGGATGGCTACACCTTC.

This clonotype has a count of ten or more. The rearrangement uses TRBV24-1 and TRBJ1-2; D not resolved. V was pared by 3 bases and J by 3 bases, with 7 bases between. Per germline, CDR1 KGHDR and CDR2 SFDVKD. This CDR3 is 13 amino acids long. CDR3 coding DNA: TGTGCCACCAGTGATACCCATTACTATGGCTACACCTTC. Its translation is CATSDTHYYGYTF.

This clonotype was detected only a few times. This chain joins TRBV4-2 and TRBJ1-1, with D unclear. The V end was cut by 0 bases, the J end by 2 bases, with 10 bases between. CDR3 length: 15 residues. In germline, CDR1 is LGHNA, CDR2 YNFKEQ. The CDR3 nucleotides are TGTGCCAGCAGCCAAGATCAACACGGAAACACTGAAGCTTTCTTT. Its protein product is CASSQDQHGNTEAFF.

V gene TRBV11-2 combines with J gene TRBJ1-1, with 7 bases matching TRBD1. V lost 5 bases, J lost 6 bases, and 12 bases stayed unmatched. There are 15 residues in the CDR3. Germline CDR1 is SGHAT and CDR2 is FQNNGV. This CDR3 reads CASSNDRDPGSEAFF. CDR3 in DNA: TGTGCCAGCAGCAACGACAGGGACCCGGGGTCTGAAGCTTTCTTT.

This clonotype has ten or more counts. The chain recombines TRBV27 with TRBJ2-7; tentatively, D is TRBD1 (5 bases). Germline V gene sequence: CDR1 MNHEY, CDR2 SMNVEV (reference sequence). This CDR3 region has 15 residues. Trimming stripped 2 bases from V and 1 base from J, with 12 bases between. DNA of the CDR3: TGTGCCAGCAGTTTAGTTTTGGACATGTCCTACGAGCAGTACTTC. Translating gives CASSLVLDMSYEQYF.

The genes are TRBV5-4 and TRBJ2-2, with TRBD1 identical over 7 bases. This CDR3 is built from 15 residues. CDR1 and CDR2 from the germline V gene are SGHNT and YYREEE (reference sequence). V shed 0 bases and J 3 bases; nucleotides not matched to a gene: 2. The CDR3 DNA reads TGTGCCAGCAGCTTGGGAGGGGGCTACACCGGGGAGCTGTTTTTT. This sequence encodes CASSLGGGYTGELFF.

This clonotype came up many times. The chain recombines TRBV2 with TRBJ1-2; D is undetermined. Germline values: CDR1 SNHLY, CDR2 FYNNEI. The CDR3 consists of 14 residues. V was trimmed by 8 bases and J by 3 bases, leaving 16 bases between them. This chain's CDR3 is CASRGEVADYGYTF. DNA of the CDR3: TGTGCCAGCCGCGGTGAGGTAGCTGACTATGGCTACACCTTC.

The rearrangement links TRBV2 to TRBJ2-2; the match to TRBD2 covers 13 bases. V was pared by 8 bases and J by 2 bases, with 2 bases of the junction left unmatched. This CDR3 comprises 15 residues. Germline V CDR1 and CDR2: SNHLY, FYNNEI. CDR3 DNA: TGTGCCAGCGGACTAGCGGGGGAAAACACCGGGGAGCTGTTTTTT. Translated, it gives CASGLAGENTGELFF.

This clonotype was seen ten or more times. The DNA for the CDR3 is TGTGCCAGCAGCGTAGGCTGGGGGTCCCCCTACGAGCAGTACTTC. Translated, it gives CASSVGWGSPYEQYF. The V call is TRBV9, the J call TRBJ2-7; D assignment may be TRBD1 or TRBD2 (5 bases each). CDR1 and CDR2 from the germline V gene are SGDLS and YYNGEE. The CDR3 runs 15 residues. V shed 0 bases and J shed 2 bases, with 12 bases lying between them.

This sequence joins TRBV7-9 and TRBJ1-5; D is undetermined. V was trimmed by 10 bases and J by 7 bases, leaving 17 bases between them. Germline V gives CDR1 SEHNR, CDR2 FQNEAQ (reference sequence). This CDR3 has 13 amino acids. Here the CDR3 reads CATSSDARQPQHF. CDR3 DNA sequence: TGTGCCACGAGCAGTGATGCGAGACAGCCCCAGCATTTT.

There are many counts of this clonotype. The J gene is TRBJ1-3, the V gene TRBV6-5; TRBD1 matches at 9 bases. V trimming: 6 bases; J trimming: 2 bases; junction bases outside the gene matches: 2. Germline V gene lookup returns CDR1 MNHEY and CDR2 SVGAGI. This CDR3 is built from 14 residues. The CDR3 is CASRGQGAGNTIYF. The CDR3 DNA reads as TGTGCCAGCAGGGGACAGGGAGCTGGAAACACCATATATTTT.

This clonotype was recorded at least ten times. The chain is built from TRBV20-1 and TRBJ2-7; 7 nucleotides align to TRBD2. Germline V gene sequence: CDR1 DFQATT, CDR2 SNEGSKA (reference sequence). V shed 6 bases, J shed 1 base, and the junction held 9 bases outside the gene matches. The CDR3 is 14 amino acids. The CDR3 DNA follows: TGCAGTGCCAGGCGACTAGCAGCGTCCTACGAGCAGTACTTC. This encodes CSARRLAASYEQYF.

This clonotype was observed at least ten times. The rearrangement uses TRBV28 and TRBJ1-5, with no clear D. V lost 3 bases and J lost 0, with 9 bases in between. This CDR3 is built from 15 residues. Germline CDR1 and CDR2: MDHEN and SYDVKM. CDR3 DNA: TGTGCCAGCAGTTTCCCCCCTTATAGCAATCAGCCCCAGCATTTT. This encodes CASSFPPYSNQPQHF.

In this sample, this clonotype turned up a few times. The V and J genes are TRBV30 and TRBJ1-1; 10 nucleotides match TRBD1. Germline V gene data show CDR1 as GTSNPN and CDR2 as SVGIG (reference sequence). This CDR3 is 16 amino acids long. J lost 4 bases, V lost 3 bases, and 11 bases had no gene match. CDR3 bases: TGTGCCTGGAGAACCCGGGACAGGGGAACGGGCACTGAAGCTTTCTTT. Its protein is CAWRTRDRGTGTEAFF.

This clonotype was counted at least ten times. This chain connects TRBV24-1 to TRBJ2-7; D gene uncertain. Trimming cost V 4 bases and J 3 bases, with 15 bases left between them. CDR3 length: 15 amino acids. Germline loops: CDR1 KGHDR, CDR2 SFDVKD. As DNA, the CDR3 is TGTGCCACCAGTGAGGGCGCCACTTACCACTACGAGCAGTACTTC. Translation: CATSEGATYHYEQYF.

At least ten counts were recorded for this clonotype. V gene TRBV12-3 or TRBV12-4 combines with J gene TRBJ2-6; no clear D gene. V shed 5 bases and J shed 0 bases, with 8 bases lying between them. The CDR3 spans 15 residues. DNA of the CDR3: TGTGCCAGCAGTCCCAGCGTCTCTGGGGCCAACGTCCTGACTTTC. It encodes CASSPSVSGANVLTF.

This clonotype has ten or more counts. In DNA, the CDR3 is TGTGCCAGCAGTGAAGTCGCGGGGGGCTACCAAGAGACCCAGTACTTC. Its protein product is CASSEVAGGYQETQYF. The genes are TRBV6-1 and TRBJ2-5; 8 bases align to TRBD2. CDR3 length equals 16 residues. The V segment lost 1 base and the J segment 0 bases; nucleotides outside the gene matches: 4. CDR1 MNHNS and CDR2 SASEGT come from the germline V gene.

The table lists this clonotype with many counts. This rearrangement joins TRBV2 to TRBJ1-5; 8 positions match TRBD1. Trimming took 6 bases from V and 3 from J; bases not matched to a gene: 7. Germline V gives CDR1 SNHLY, CDR2 FYNNEI. The CDR3 has 15 amino acids. CDR3 region: CASSAGTGFNQPQHF. The CDR3 nucleotides read TGTGCCAGCAGCGCCGGGACAGGATTCAATCAGCCCCAGCATTTT.

This clonotype was observed many times. CDR3 sequence: CASSTGLAYEQYF. For the CDR3, the DNA is TGTGCCAGCAGTACGGGACTAGCATACGAGCAGTACTTC. The chain couples TRBV6-2 or TRBV6-3 to TRBJ2-7, with 9 bases lining up with TRBD2. The V segment lost 5 bases and the J segment 4 bases; nucleotides outside the gene matches: 3. This CDR3 is built from 13 residues. Germline V gene sequence: CDR1 MNHEY, CDR2 SVGEGT.

The sample holds a few counts of this clonotype. The rearrangement joins TRBV19 to TRBJ1-1, with 8 bases that match TRBD1. CDR1 LNHDA and CDR2 SQIVND come from the germline V gene (reference sequence). V was pared by 4 bases and J by 1 base, with 5 bases of the junction left unmatched. The CDR3 consists of 15 residues. CDR3 amino acids: CASSSMTGENTEAFF. CDR3 DNA sequence: TGTGCCAGTAGTAGTATGACAGGGGAGAACACTGAAGCTTTCTTT.

As concerns this clonotype: The junction shows a germline mismatch at one end, possibly a read error. This rearrangement joins TRBV27 to TRBJ1-5; D uncertain. The germline gives CDR1 MNHEY, CDR2 SMNVEV (reference sequence). CDR3 length: 13 residues. CDR3: CASSYSLDHPQHF. The CDR3 DNA follows: TGCGCCAGCAGTTACAGTTTGGATCATCCCCAGCATTTT.

This clonotype was counted only a few times. The V call is TRBV12-3 or TRBV12-4, the J call TRBJ2-5, with unresolved D. Deletions cut 8 bases from V and 8 bases from J, with 12 bases between. The CDR3 contains 11 residues. As DNA, the CDR3 is TGTGCCAGCCGAGGTGGAGTCACCCAGTACTTC. Its protein is CASRGGVTQYF.